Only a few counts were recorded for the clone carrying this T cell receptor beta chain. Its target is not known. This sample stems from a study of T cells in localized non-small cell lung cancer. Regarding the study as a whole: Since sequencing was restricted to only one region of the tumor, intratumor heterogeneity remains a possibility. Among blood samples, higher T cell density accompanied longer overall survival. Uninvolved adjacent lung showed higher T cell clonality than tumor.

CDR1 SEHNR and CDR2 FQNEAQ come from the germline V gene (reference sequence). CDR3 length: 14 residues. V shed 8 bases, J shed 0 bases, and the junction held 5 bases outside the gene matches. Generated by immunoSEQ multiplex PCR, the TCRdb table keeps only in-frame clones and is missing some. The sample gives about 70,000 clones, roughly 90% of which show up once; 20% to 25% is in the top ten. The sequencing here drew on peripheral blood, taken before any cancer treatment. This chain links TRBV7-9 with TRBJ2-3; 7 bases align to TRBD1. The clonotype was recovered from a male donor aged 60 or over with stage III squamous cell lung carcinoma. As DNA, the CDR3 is TGTGCCAGCGGCAGGGACAGAAGCACAGATACGCAGTATTTT. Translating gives CASGRDRSTDTQYF.